Listed below are T cell receptor beta chains from one sample, sequenced in a study of blood T cell repertoires in COVID-19. The table came from immunoSEQ multiplex PCR; TCRdb's copy has only in-frame clones and leaves some out. The sample holds 250,000 to 350,000 clones, roughly 87% seen once. The sample consisted of PBMCs or T cells enriched from blood (not recorded which). The receptor set was obtained from a woman under 40 who had recovered from COVID-19. Both conserved end residues are part of each CDR3. D genes are given only for firm matches. Some rows have no size entry. The others give once, few or many, or a class for an expanded clone.

d_call: NA
j_call: TRBJ2-1
v_call: TRBV7-6
cdr3_length: 15
clone_size: NA
cdr3_nt: TGTGCCAGCAGCTCCGACAGCCTCTCCTACAATGAGCAGTTCTTC
cdr3_aa: CASSSDSLSYNEQFF

d_call: NA
j_call: TRBJ2-7
v_call: TRBV7-8
cdr3_length: 13
clone_size: NA
cdr3_nt: TGTGCCAGCAGCCCGCTAAGTCACTACGAGCAGTACTTC
cdr3_aa: CASSPLSHYEQYF

d_call: NA
j_call: TRBJ2-6
v_call: TRBV27
cdr3_length: 15
clone_size: NA
cdr3_nt: TGTGCCAGCAGTACAACAGACTCTGGGGCCAACGTCCTGACTTTC
cdr3_aa: CASSTTDSGANVLTF

d_call: TRBD1
j_call: TRBJ2-1
v_call: TRBV28
cdr3_length: 15
clone_size: NA
cdr3_nt: TGTGCCAGCACTCTGGCAGGGGGTTCCTACAATGAGCAGTTCTTC
cdr3_aa: CASTLAGGSYNEQFF

d_call: NA
j_call: TRBJ1-6
v_call: TRBV27
cdr3_length: 15
clone_size: NA
cdr3_nt: TGTGCCAGCACGCCAAAGGGACATATTAATTCACCCCTCCACTTT
cdr3_aa: CASTPKGHINSPLHF

d_call: NA
j_call: TRBJ2-1
v_call: TRBV7-9
cdr3_length: 14
clone_size: NA
cdr3_nt: TGTGCCAGCAGCCCTAAGGGGGGGGACAATGAGCAGTTCTTC
cdr3_aa: CASSPKGGDNEQFF

d_call: TRBD2
j_call: TRBJ2-3
v_call: TRBV18
cdr3_length: 15
clone_size: NA
cdr3_nt: TGTGCCAGCTCACCTCGACGGGAGGGGGCAGATACGCAGTATTTT
cdr3_aa: CASSPRREGADTQYF

d_call: NA
j_call: TRBJ2-2
v_call: TRBV3-1/TRBV3-2
cdr3_length: 17
clone_size: NA
cdr3_nt: TGTGCCAGCAGCCAAGGAGACAGACTCCCATTCACCGGGGAGCTGTTTTTT
cdr3_aa: CASSQGDRLPFTGELFF

d_call: TRBD1
j_call: TRBJ2-7
v_call: TRBV6-5
cdr3_length: 16
clone_size: NA
cdr3_nt: TGTGCCAGCAGTTACTCTTTCCCGGGACAGCCCTACGAGCAGTACTTC
cdr3_aa: CASSYSFPGQPYEQYF

d_call: TRBD1
j_call: TRBJ1-2
v_call: TRBV27
cdr3_length: 13
clone_size: NA
cdr3_nt: TGTGCCAGCAAAACAGGGGGTGGGTATGGCTACACCTTC
cdr3_aa: CASKTGGGYGYTF

d_call: NA
j_call: TRBJ2-3
v_call: TRBV27
cdr3_length: 16
clone_size: once
cdr3_nt: TGTGCCAGCAGTCCCATGAGGGCCTTTGGGGCAGATACGCAGTATTTT
cdr3_aa: CASSPMRAFGADTQYF

d_call: NA
j_call: TRBJ1-5
v_call: TRBV6-1
cdr3_length: 15
clone_size: once
cdr3_nt: TGTGCCAGCAGTGAGATACAGGGAATCAATCAGCCCCAGCATTTT
cdr3_aa: CASSEIQGINQPQHF

d_call: TRBD1
j_call: TRBJ2-3
v_call: TRBV28
cdr3_length: 15
clone_size: once
cdr3_nt: TGTGCCACCACACCGGGACAGGGAATCACAGATACGCAGTATTTT
cdr3_aa: CATTPGQGITDTQYF

d_call: TRBD2
j_call: TRBJ2-1
v_call: TRBV13
cdr3_length: 15
clone_size: NA
cdr3_nt: TGTGCCAGCAGAGAACTAGCGGGGGCTTACAATGAGCAGTTCTTC
cdr3_aa: CASRELAGAYNEQFF

d_call: NA
j_call: TRBJ1-2
v_call: TRBV21-1
cdr3_length: 17
clone_size: NA
cdr3_nt: TGTGCCAGCAGCCTATTACAGGGGATTTTAGCTAACTATGGCTACACCTTC
cdr3_aa: CASSLLQGILANYGYTF

d_call: NA
j_call: TRBJ1-5
v_call: TRBV19
cdr3_length: 15
clone_size: NA
cdr3_nt: TGTGCCAGTAGTAGGGGACTTAATAGCAATCAGCCCCAGCATTTT
cdr3_aa: CASSRGLNSNQPQHF

d_call: NA
j_call: TRBJ2-1
v_call: TRBV6-5
cdr3_length: 12
clone_size: once
cdr3_nt: TGTGCCAGCAGTTACTCGAGGGATGAGCAGTTCTTC
cdr3_aa: CASSYSRDEQFF

d_call: NA
j_call: TRBJ2-3
v_call: TRBV18
cdr3_length: 15
clone_size: NA
cdr3_nt: TGTGCCAGCTCACTCACATCCTCCGGGACAGATACGCAGTATTTT
cdr3_aa: CASSLTSSGTDTQYF

d_call: TRBD2
j_call: TRBJ2-7
v_call: TRBV6-1
cdr3_length: 18
clone_size: NA
cdr3_nt: TGTGCCAGCAGTGAAGGGGTAATAAGCGGGAGGCCCCTCTACGAGCAGTACTTC
cdr3_aa: CASSEGVISGRPLYEQYF

d_call: TRBD1
j_call: TRBJ1-2
v_call: TRBV27
cdr3_length: 16
clone_size: once
cdr3_nt: TGTGCCAGCAGTTCCCTTAGGCCACAGGGGTTCTATGGCTACACCTTC
cdr3_aa: CASSSLRPQGFYGYTF

d_call: TRBD2
j_call: TRBJ2-1
v_call: TRBV5-1
cdr3_length: 15
clone_size: NA
cdr3_nt: TGCGCCAGCAGCAGTAGCGGGATTAGGGCCAATGAGCAGTTCTTC
cdr3_aa: CASSSSGIRANEQFF

d_call: NA
j_call: TRBJ1-2
v_call: TRBV6-5
cdr3_length: 14
clone_size: NA
cdr3_nt: TGTGCCAGCAGTAGCGCGGGGGCCAACTATGGCTACACCTTC
cdr3_aa: CASSSAGANYGYTF

d_call: NA
j_call: TRBJ1-4
v_call: TRBV9
cdr3_length: 16
clone_size: NA
cdr3_nt: TGTGCCAGCAGCACCTCAGGCCAGGAAGTGGGTGAAAAACTGTTTTTT
cdr3_aa: CASSTSGQEVGEKLFF

d_call: NA
j_call: TRBJ1-2
v_call: TRBV30
cdr3_length: 13
clone_size: NA
cdr3_nt: TGTGCCTGGAGTGAAACGGGGAACTATGGCTACACCTTC
cdr3_aa: CAWSETGNYGYTF

d_call: TRBD1
j_call: TRBJ1-1
v_call: TRBV19
cdr3_length: 15
clone_size: NA
cdr3_nt: TGTGCCAGTAGTATCCGCAGGACAGGGTGGACTGAAGCTTTCTTT
cdr3_aa: CASSIRRTGWTEAFF

d_call: TRBD2
j_call: TRBJ2-3
v_call: TRBV30
cdr3_length: 16
clone_size: once
cdr3_nt: TGTGCCTGGTTAAAGACTAGCGGGGGCTTGGTCGATACGCAGTATTTT
cdr3_aa: CAWLKTSGGLVDTQYF

d_call: NA
j_call: TRBJ1-6
v_call: TRBV7-9
cdr3_length: 15
clone_size: NA
cdr3_nt: TGTGCCAGCAGCTTAGCGTCCGGGTATCGGTCACCCCTCCACTTT
cdr3_aa: CASSLASGYRSPLHF

d_call: NA
j_call: TRBJ1-1
v_call: TRBV6-5
cdr3_length: 15
clone_size: NA
cdr3_nt: TGTGCCAGCAGTTACTTTAGGGGACTCAACACTGAAGCTTTCTTT
cdr3_aa: CASSYFRGLNTEAFF

d_call: TRBD1
j_call: TRBJ1-1
v_call: TRBV19
cdr3_length: 13
clone_size: NA
cdr3_nt: TGTGCCAGTAGCCTGGGGACAGGGGTCAGAGCTTTCTTT
cdr3_aa: CASSLGTGVRAFF

d_call: NA
j_call: TRBJ1-4
v_call: TRBV5-5
cdr3_length: 15
clone_size: NA
cdr3_nt: TGTGCCAGCAGCCTTCCCGGGAAAACTAATGAAAAACTGTTTTTT
cdr3_aa: CASSLPGKTNEKLFF

d_call: TRBD1
j_call: TRBJ2-5
v_call: TRBV10-3
cdr3_length: 17
clone_size: NA
cdr3_nt: TGTGCCATCAGGGCAGTTGGGACAGGGGGCTTTCAAGAGACCCAGTACTTC
cdr3_aa: CAIRAVGTGGFQETQYF

d_call: NA
j_call: TRBJ2-1
v_call: TRBV7-9
cdr3_length: 16
clone_size: NA
cdr3_nt: TGTGCCAGCAGCTTAATGTCGGGGTTCGGAGACAATGAGCAGTTCTTC
cdr3_aa: CASSLMSGFGDNEQFF

d_call: NA
j_call: TRBJ2-7
v_call: TRBV5-4
cdr3_length: 17
clone_size: NA
cdr3_nt: TGTGCCAGCAGCCTGAGGACTCAGGGGTTTTCGGCCTACGAGCAGTACTTC
cdr3_aa: CASSLRTQGFSAYEQYF

d_call: NA
j_call: TRBJ2-2
v_call: TRBV7-8
cdr3_length: 13
clone_size: NA
cdr3_nt: TGTGCCAGCAGTTTCTCGGGCCCGGGACTCCTGTTTTTT
cdr3_aa: CASSFSGPGLLFF

d_call: TRBD2
j_call: TRBJ2-1
v_call: TRBV24-1
cdr3_length: 19
clone_size: NA
cdr3_nt: TGTGCCACCAGTTCTCAGTTAACGACTAGCGGGAGCGCTTACAATGAGCAGTTCTTC
cdr3_aa: CATSSQLTTSGSAYNEQFF

d_call: TRBD1
j_call: TRBJ1-3
v_call: TRBV10-2
cdr3_length: 14
clone_size: many
cdr3_nt: TGCGCCAGCCGTGCAGGGGGCTCTGGAAACACCATATATTTT
cdr3_aa: CASRAGGSGNTIYF